The entry below gives a single TCR beta chain sequence along with its context. TCRdb's copy holds only in-frame clones and misses some; the assay was immunoSEQ multiplex PCR. The table shows fewer than 2.5 million clones, with over 85% occurring only once. The data stem from a study of shared clonotypes between healthy human individuals. Looked up from germline, CDR1 is MNHEY and CDR2 is SVGAGI. The V and J ends lost 10 bases and 6 bases respectively, with 13 bases between them. CDR3 size: 11 residues. Sequences were obtained from naive CD4+ T cells from PBMCs. Subset noted: CD45RA+ positively selected. This TCR was sampled from a young man in good health. Some clones in this sample may be carry-over from other donors' samples. The chain combines TRBV6-5 with TRBJ2-7, with a possible D match to TRBD2 (6 bases). The CDR3 is CATTNGGEQYF. In DNA form, the CDR3 reads TGTGCCACTACGAACGGGGGCGAGCAGTACTTC.